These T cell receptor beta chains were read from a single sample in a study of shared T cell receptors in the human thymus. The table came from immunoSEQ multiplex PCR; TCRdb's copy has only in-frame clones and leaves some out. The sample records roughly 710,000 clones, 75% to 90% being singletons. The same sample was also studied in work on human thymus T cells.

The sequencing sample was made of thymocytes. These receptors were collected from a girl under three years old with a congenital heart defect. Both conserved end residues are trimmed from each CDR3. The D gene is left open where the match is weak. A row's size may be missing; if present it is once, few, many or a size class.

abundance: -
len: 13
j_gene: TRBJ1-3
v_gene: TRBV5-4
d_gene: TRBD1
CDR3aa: ASSVTGDSGNTIY

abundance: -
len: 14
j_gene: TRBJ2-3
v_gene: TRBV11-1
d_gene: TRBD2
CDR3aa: ASSFGASGLTDTQY

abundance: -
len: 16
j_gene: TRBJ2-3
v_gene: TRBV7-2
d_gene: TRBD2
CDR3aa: ASSLGFAGGAGADTQY

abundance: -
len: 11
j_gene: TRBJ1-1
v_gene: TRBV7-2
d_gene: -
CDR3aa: ASTQQGWGKAF

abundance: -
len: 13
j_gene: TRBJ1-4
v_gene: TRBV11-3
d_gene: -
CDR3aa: ASSQKKGGGEKLF

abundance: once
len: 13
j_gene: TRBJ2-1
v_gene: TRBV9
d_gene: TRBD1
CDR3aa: ASSVGGTGYHEQF

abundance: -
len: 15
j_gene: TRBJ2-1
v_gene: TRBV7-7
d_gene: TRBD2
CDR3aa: ASSPWGGTMYANEQF

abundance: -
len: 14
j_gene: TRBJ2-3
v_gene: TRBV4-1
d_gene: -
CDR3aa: ASSLHQRRGTDTQY

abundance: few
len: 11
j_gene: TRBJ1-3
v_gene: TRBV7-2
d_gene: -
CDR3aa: ASSGRGGNTIY

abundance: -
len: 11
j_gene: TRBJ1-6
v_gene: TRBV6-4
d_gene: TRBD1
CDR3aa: ASSHGQGTPLH

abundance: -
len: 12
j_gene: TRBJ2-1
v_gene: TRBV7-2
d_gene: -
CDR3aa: ASSPINGGNEQF

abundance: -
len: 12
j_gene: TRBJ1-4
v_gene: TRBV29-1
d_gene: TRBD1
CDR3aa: SVPWGQDNEKLF

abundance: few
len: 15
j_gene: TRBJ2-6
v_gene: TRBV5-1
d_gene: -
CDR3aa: ASRRRLMSSGANVLT

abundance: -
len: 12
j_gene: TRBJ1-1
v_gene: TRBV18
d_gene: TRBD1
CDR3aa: ASSGTGMNTEAF

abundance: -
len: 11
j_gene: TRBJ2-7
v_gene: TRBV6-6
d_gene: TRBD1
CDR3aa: ASSLDRVHEQY

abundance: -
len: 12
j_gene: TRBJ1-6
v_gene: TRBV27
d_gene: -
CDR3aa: ASSLFPYNSPLH

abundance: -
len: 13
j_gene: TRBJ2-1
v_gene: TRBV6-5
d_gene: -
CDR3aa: ASSYRTASYNEQF

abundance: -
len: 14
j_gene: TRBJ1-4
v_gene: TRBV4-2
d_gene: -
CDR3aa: ASSQGLDSQNEKLF

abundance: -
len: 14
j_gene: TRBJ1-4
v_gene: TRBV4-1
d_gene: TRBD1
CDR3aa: ASSQLNPGQIEKLF

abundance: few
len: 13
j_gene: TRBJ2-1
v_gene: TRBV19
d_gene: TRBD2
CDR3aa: ASSGTSGAYNEQF

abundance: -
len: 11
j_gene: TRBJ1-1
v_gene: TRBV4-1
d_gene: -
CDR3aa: ASSQDPGTEAF

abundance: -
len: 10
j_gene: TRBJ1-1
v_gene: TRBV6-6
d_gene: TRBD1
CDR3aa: ASSSGDRGAF

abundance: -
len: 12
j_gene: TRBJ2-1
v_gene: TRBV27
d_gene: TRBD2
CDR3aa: ASSPPAGGNEQF

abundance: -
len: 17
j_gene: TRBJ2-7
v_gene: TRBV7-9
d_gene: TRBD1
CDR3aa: ASSFFGVDVGGWPYEQY

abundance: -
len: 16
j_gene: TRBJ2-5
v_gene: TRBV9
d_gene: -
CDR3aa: ASSPRDSGGLRGETQY

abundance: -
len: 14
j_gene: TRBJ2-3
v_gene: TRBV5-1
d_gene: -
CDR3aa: ASSLVWQGSTDTQY

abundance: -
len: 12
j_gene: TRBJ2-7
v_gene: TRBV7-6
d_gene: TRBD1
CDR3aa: ASSPGQGGYEQY

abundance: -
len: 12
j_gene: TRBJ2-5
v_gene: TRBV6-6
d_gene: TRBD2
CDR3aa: ASSYSRGGETQY

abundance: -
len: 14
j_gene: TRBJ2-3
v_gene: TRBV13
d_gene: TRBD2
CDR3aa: ASSPPGLGPRDTQY

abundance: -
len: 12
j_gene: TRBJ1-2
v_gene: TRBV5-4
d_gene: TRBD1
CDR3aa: ASSLRNRGYGYT

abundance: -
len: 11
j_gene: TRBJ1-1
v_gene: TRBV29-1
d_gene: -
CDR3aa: SVVRVKGTEAF

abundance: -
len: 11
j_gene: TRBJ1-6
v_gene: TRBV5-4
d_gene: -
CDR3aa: ASRMAGDSPLH

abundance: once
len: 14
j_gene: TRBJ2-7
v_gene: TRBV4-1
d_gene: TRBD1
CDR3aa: ASSQERRDRGDEQY

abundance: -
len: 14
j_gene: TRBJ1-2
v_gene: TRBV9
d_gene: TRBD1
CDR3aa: ASSVVPPTGGKGYT

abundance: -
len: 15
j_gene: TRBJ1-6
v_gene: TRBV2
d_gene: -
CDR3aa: ASGGHAIMQSSSPLH

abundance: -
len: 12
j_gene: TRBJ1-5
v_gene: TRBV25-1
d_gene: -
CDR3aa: ASSVGHWNQPQH

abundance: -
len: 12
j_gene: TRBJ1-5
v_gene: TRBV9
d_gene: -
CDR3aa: ASSQGPRNQPQH

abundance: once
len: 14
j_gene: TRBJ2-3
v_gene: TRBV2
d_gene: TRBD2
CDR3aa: ASSEERGYGTDTQY

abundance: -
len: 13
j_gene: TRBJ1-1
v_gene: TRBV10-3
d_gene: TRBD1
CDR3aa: AISQPTGEITEAF

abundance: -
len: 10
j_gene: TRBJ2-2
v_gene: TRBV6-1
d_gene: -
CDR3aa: ATWRLTGELF

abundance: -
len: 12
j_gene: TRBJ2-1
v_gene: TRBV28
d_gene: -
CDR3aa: ASSLGQDPNEQF

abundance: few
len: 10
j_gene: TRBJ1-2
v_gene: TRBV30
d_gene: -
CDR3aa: AWRTGPYGYT

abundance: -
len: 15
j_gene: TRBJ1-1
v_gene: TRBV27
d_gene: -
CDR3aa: ASSSSSKTESNTEAF

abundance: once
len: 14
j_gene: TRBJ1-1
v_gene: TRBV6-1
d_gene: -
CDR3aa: ASSEGVGGYLSEAF

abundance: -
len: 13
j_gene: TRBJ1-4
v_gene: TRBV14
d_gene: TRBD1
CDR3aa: ASSTQGAGDEKLF

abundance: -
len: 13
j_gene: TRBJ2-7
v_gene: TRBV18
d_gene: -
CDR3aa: ASSPRGPVSYEQY